This entry is about one T cell receptor beta chain. These data belong to a study of blood T cell repertoires in COVID-19. Study at large: In each case, the material was cDNA or gDNA derived from T cells, B-cell-depleted T cells, or PBMCs.

Those enrolled in Seattle joined during active infection and were followed longitudinally afterward. Original handling: Reference gene primer amplification gave estimated nucleated cell counts. Sequencing used immunoSEQ multiplex PCR; TCRdb keeps in-frame clones, though not all of them. That table is the source of V, J and clone size, and D and trimming were worked out from the DNA. The data show 250,000 to 350,000 clones, approximately 84% seen once. The sequencing input was peripheral blood. The sequence derives from a human donor with COVID-19, enrolled during active disease. The donor label of this sample is uncertain.

The CDR3 bases are TGTGCCAGCTCACGCGCCGGGACTAGCGGGAGAGAGACCCAGTACTTC. This sequence encodes CASSRAGTSGRETQYF. The rearrangement links TRBV18 to TRBJ2-5, with 14 bases that match TRBD2. The V segment lost 4 bases and the J segment 4 bases; nucleotides outside the gene matches: 5. This CDR3 spans 16 amino acids. Looked up from germline, CDR1 is KGHSH and CDR2 is LQKENI.